The 28 T cell receptor beta chains below were found in one sample sequenced in a study of shared clonotypes between healthy human individuals. This table comes from immunoSEQ multiplex PCR, and its TCRdb copy is limited to in-frame clones, with some not included. This table has over a million clones, 75% to 85% appearing once. The sequenced material came from memory CD4+ T cells from PBMCs. The subset is: CD45RA-negative fraction. The receptors were sampled from a man aged 18-30 years in good health. Some clones in this sample may be carry-over from other donors' samples.

The chain links TRBV5-4 to TRBJ1-2; TRBD1 might be the D (5 bases). Germline loops: CDR1 SGHNT, CDR2 YYREEE (reference sequence). Trimming removed 1 base from V and 3 bases from J, with 13 bases in between. The CDR3 length is 15 residues. CDR3 coding DNA: TGTGCCAGCAGCTTGAGACTACTAGGGGACTATGGCTACACCTTC. Encoded protein: CASSLRLLGDYGYTF.

The chain joins TRBV15 to TRBJ2-1; 7 positions match TRBD2. Trimming removed 1 base from V and 8 bases from J; junction bases left unmatched: 8. This CDR3 comprises 15 residues. Per the germline V gene, CDR1 is LNHNV and CDR2 is YYDKDF (reference sequence). CDR3 residues: CATSRVGAGDDEQFF. The CDR3 DNA is TGTGCCACCAGCAGAGTAGGGGCGGGAGACGATGAGCAGTTCTTC.

The chain uses TRBV4-3 and TRBJ1-6; D possibly corresponds to TRBD1 (5 bases). The germline gives CDR1 LGHNA, CDR2 YSLEER. V gave up 0 bases and J gave up 9 bases, with 12 bases separating them. This CDR3 has 15 amino acids. CDR3 DNA: TGCGCCAGCAGCCAAGAGGGGCCACCCCCTTCACCCCTCCACTTT. Translated: CASSQEGPPPSPLHF.

V gene TRBV6-1 combines with J gene TRBJ2-2, with 7 bases identical to TRBD1. The CDR3 spans 14 residues. Germline V gene sequence: CDR1 MNHNS, CDR2 SASEGT. V shed 8 bases, J shed 1 base, and the junction held 4 bases outside the gene matches. Here the CDR3 reads CASGGTVNTGELFF. The CDR3 coding sequence is TGTGCCAGCGGTGGGACAGTGAACACCGGGGAGCTGTTTTTT.

V gene TRBV9 combines with J gene TRBJ2-1, with a weak D call TRBD2 (5 bases). Trimming took off 0 bases at V and 3 bases at J, with 10 bases between the two ends. CDR1 is SGDLS and CDR2 is YYNGEE in the germline V gene. The CDR3 length is 15 residues. The CDR3, as DNA: TGTGCCAGCAGCGTAGATGTGGGGAGCTACAATGAGCAGTTCTTC. Protein sequence: CASSVDVGSYNEQFF.

This chain connects TRBV19 to TRBJ2-6; D possibly corresponds to TRBD1 (6 bases). This CDR3 spans 14 amino acids. The V gene's germline CDR1 is LNHDA and CDR2 SQIVND (reference sequence). V lost 7 bases, J lost 2 bases, and 9 bases lay in between. CDR3 sequence: CASIHRAGANVLTF. The CDR3 DNA reads as TGTGCCAGTATTCACAGGGCTGGGGCCAACGTCCTGACTTTC.

The chain recombines TRBV7-6 with TRBJ2-1; TRBD1 might be the D (5 bases). CDR1 is SGHVS and CDR2 is FNYEAQ in the germline V gene. The CDR3 is made up of 16 amino acids. The V end lost 4 bases, the J end lost 0 bases, and 13 bases lay between the germline ends. This chain's CDR3 is CASSSRTQSSYNEQFF. CDR3 DNA: TGTGCCAGCAGCTCTCGGACACAAAGCTCCTACAATGAGCAGTTCTTC.

This chain joins TRBV27 and TRBJ2-5; D is perhaps TRBD1 (6 bases). The CDR3 extends over 14 amino acids. V was shortened by 5 bases and J by 4 bases, with 14 bases between the two germline ends. The germline V gene encodes CDR1 MNHEY and CDR2 SMNVEV (reference sequence). This CDR3 reads CASSPPGTIETQYF. DNA of the CDR3: TGTGCCAGCAGTCCACCCGGGACAATAGAGACCCAGTACTTC.

V is TRBV5-1 and J is TRBJ1-5; maybe TRBD1 (6 bases). The CDR3 loop spans 15 amino acids. Germline V gene lookup returns CDR1 SGHRS and CDR2 YFSETQ. Deletions cut 4 bases from V and 3 bases from J, with 14 bases between. CDR3 protein: CASSLSGAPNQPQHF. CDR3 nucleotides: TGCGCCAGCAGCCTCTCGGGGGCCCCCAATCAGCCCCAGCATTTT.

This chain links TRBV7-7 with TRBJ2-5; the match to TRBD2 covers 9 bases. This CDR3 comprises 16 residues. CDR1 and CDR2 from the germline V gene are SSHAT and FNYEAQ (reference sequence). V lost 2 bases to trimming and J lost 5 bases; unmatched junction nucleotides: 9. The CDR3 sequence: CASSLSSSGMGETQYF. For the CDR3, the DNA is TGTGCCAGCAGCTTATCATCTAGCGGGATGGGGGAGACCCAGTACTTC.

This sequence joins TRBV6-1 and TRBJ2-7; 11 positions agree with TRBD2. The CDR3 runs 15 residues. Germline CDR1 and CDR2: MNHNS and SASEGT. V shed 6 bases, J shed 3 bases, and the junction held 7 bases outside the gene matches. CDR3 protein: CASSLGTSGNYEQYF. CDR3 DNA: TGTGCCAGCAGCCTTGGGACTAGCGGAAACTACGAGCAGTACTTC.

The chain recombines TRBV21-1 with TRBJ1-2. TRBV21-1 is termed a pseudogene. This CDR3 has 16 residues. This CDR3 is CAKPGPGPLANYGYTF. The CDR3, as DNA: TGTGCCAAGCCGGGTCCCGGTCCCCTGGCTAACTATGGCTACACCTTC.

The chain recombines TRBV7-9 with TRBJ1-5, with D hard to call. V shed 5 bases and J shed 2 bases, with 13 bases lying between them. CDR1 is SEHNR, CDR2 FQNEAQ, per germline (reference sequence). There are 15 residues in the CDR3. This CDR3 reads CASSRGDGGNQPQHF. CDR3 in DNA: TGTGCCAGCAGCCGCGGAGACGGGGGCAATCAGCCCCAGCATTTT.

To note about this clone: A much larger clone differs by one base, so this may be a read error. This sample includes further DNA sequences coding for the same CDR3. The CDR3 protein is CASSSRGTDTQYF. The CDR3 DNA sequence: TGTGCCAGCAGCTCCAGGGGCACAGATACGCAGTATTTT. The chain links TRBV7-6 to TRBJ2-3; a weak D match, TRBD1 (5 bases). This CDR3 comprises 13 residues. With 4 bases removed from V and 1 base from J, the gap between germline ends came to 6 bases. Germline loops: CDR1 SGHVS, CDR2 FNYEAQ.

In the case of this clone: Other DNA sequences in this sample translate to the same CDR3. The chain links TRBV29-1 to TRBJ1-1; D possibly corresponds to TRBD1 (6 bases). The germline V gene encodes CDR1 SQVTM and CDR2 ANQGSEA. Trimming shortened V by 3 bases and J by 4 bases, and 9 bases separated the two germline ends. This CDR3 spans 12 amino acids. CDR3 protein: CSVDRGGTEAFF. The CDR3 DNA reads TGCAGCGTTGACAGGGGTGGCACTGAAGCTTTCTTT. Combining the CDR3 with reference TRBV29-1 and TRBJ1-1 gives the whole variable domain SAVISQKPSRDICQRGTSLTIQCQVDSQVTMMFWYRQQPGQSLTLIATANQGSEATYESGFVIDKFPISRPNLTFSTLTVSNMSPEDSSIYLCSVDRGGTEAFFGQGTRLTVV.

CDR3 bases: TGTGCCAGCAGCAATAGCGGGAGGGCCGGTGAGCAGTTCTTC. As protein: CASSNSGRAGEQFF. The chain uses TRBV7-7 and TRBJ2-1, with 11 positions matching TRBD2. Germline values: CDR1 SSHAT, CDR2 FNYEAQ (reference sequence). V lost 5 bases and J lost 9; bases outside the gene matches: 6. The CDR3 spans 14 residues.

A few counts support this clone. V and J are TRBV16 and TRBJ1-5; no definite D call. The germline gives CDR1 KGHSY, CDR2 FQNENV. This CDR3 region has 15 residues. V was pared by 0 bases and J by 0 bases, with 6 bases between. For the CDR3, the DNA is TGTGCCAGCAGCCAATCAACGGCTAGCAATCAGCCCCAGCATTTT. Translated: CASSQSTASNQPQHF.

This clone was seen a few times. The rearrangement links TRBV10-3 to TRBJ1-2; TRBD1 is a possible D gene (6 bases). CDR1 and CDR2 from the germline V gene are ENHRY and SYGVKD. This CDR3 contains 14 residues. V was cut by 8 bases and J by 2 bases, with 15 bases left in between. In nucleotides, the CDR3 is TGTGCCATCGCCAGGGGAGGGACCAACTATGGCTACACCTTC. This translates into CAIARGGTNYGYTF.

This clone turned up a few times. This chain links TRBV18 with TRBJ2-1; D is uncertain. Trimming stripped 4 bases from V and 5 bases from J, with 9 bases between. This CDR3 is built from 13 residues. The germline V gene encodes CDR1 KGHSH and CDR2 LQKENI. This chain's CDR3 is CASSLDPDNEQFF. CDR3 nucleotide sequence: TGTGCCAGCTCACTAGACCCCGACAATGAGCAGTTCTTC. The whole variable domain, filled in from reference TRBV18 and TRBJ2-1, reads NAGVMQNPRHLVRRRGQEARLRCSPMKGHSHVYWYRQLPEEGLKFMVYLQKENIIDESGMPKERFSAEFPKEGPSILRIQQVVRGDSAAYFCASSLDPDNEQFFGPGTRLTVL.

The V gene is TRBV6-6, the J gene TRBJ1-5, with D perhaps TRBD1 (5 bases). The V end was cut by 10 bases, the J end by 0 bases, with 13 bases between. Per germline, CDR1 MNHNY and CDR2 SVGAGI (reference sequence). The CDR3 extends over 14 amino acids. The CDR3 coding sequence is TGTGCCATTTCCACAGGTAATAGCAATCAGCCCCAGCATTTT. It is translated as CAISTGNSNQPQHF.

The rearrangement links TRBV11-2 to TRBJ2-5, with a possible D match to TRBD1 (6 bases). Germline CDR1 SGHAT, CDR2 FQNNGV. With 3 bases removed from V and 7 bases from J, the gap between germline ends came to 15 bases. The CDR3 is 14 residues long. The CDR3 region is CASSFRPGAWTQYF. The CDR3 DNA reads as TGTGCCAGCAGCTTCCGTCCAGGGGCGTGGACCCAGTACTTC. The entire variable domain, with the rest obtained from reference TRBV11-2 and TRBJ2-5, is as follows: EAGVAQSPRYKIIEKRQSVAFWCNPISGHATLYWYQQILGQGPKLLIQFQNNGVVDDSQLPKDRFSAERLKGVDSTLKIQPAKLEDSAVYLCASSFRPGAWTQYFGPGTRLLVL.

Regarding this clone: A read error may account for a junction end that differs from germline. The chain employs TRBV20-1 and TRBJ2-1, with TRBD2 as a possible D gene (5 bases). The CDR3 loop spans 10 amino acids. Germline CDR1 is DFQATT and CDR2 is SNEGSKA (reference sequence). Here the CDR3 reads CSASSPSPVF. The DNA of the CDR3 is TGCAGTGCTAGCAGTCCTAGCCCAGTCTTC.

This clone came up a few times. The chain joins TRBV6-1 to TRBJ1-1, with 7 bases lining up with TRBD1. The length of the CDR3 is 13 residues. Losses at the gene ends were 7 bases for V and 7 bases for J; bases not matched to a gene: 9. The germline gives CDR1 MNHNS, CDR2 SASEGT. In nucleotides, the CDR3 is TGTGCCAGCACCCAGAAAGACAGGGATGAAGCTTTCTTT. Translated: CASTQKDRDEAFF.

The chain couples TRBV5-4 to TRBJ2-7; D possibly corresponds to TRBD1 (5 bases). The CDR3 has 13 amino acids. V was cut by 2 bases and J by 3 bases, with 9 bases left in between. Germline V gives CDR1 SGHNT, CDR2 YYREEE (reference sequence). CDR3 sequence reads: CASSLGANYEQYF. CDR3 nucleotides: TGTGCCAGCAGCTTAGGGGCAAACTACGAGCAGTACTTC.

The rearrangement links TRBV27 to TRBJ1-1, with unresolved D. CDR3 length equals 13 residues. Germline V gives CDR1 MNHEY, CDR2 SMNVEV (reference sequence). Between the trimmed V and J ends, which lost 5 bases and 5 bases, there was a span of 12 bases. The CDR3 loop reads CASSRLVGTEAFF. CDR3 nucleotide sequence: TGTGCCAGCAGTCGTCTTGTGGGAACTGAAGCTTTCTTT.

Of note for this clone: This sample also contains other DNA sequences that code for the same CDR3. The chain links TRBV28 to TRBJ1-4; 9 nucleotides agree with TRBD1. Trimming removed 4 bases from V and 8 bases from J; junction bases left unmatched: 5. In germline, CDR1 is MDHEN, CDR2 SYDVKM. The CDR3 totals 14 residues. This chain's CDR3 is CASSSGQGWEKLFF. The CDR3 DNA is TGTGCCAGCAGTTCGGGACAGGGCTGGGAAAAACTGTTTTTT.

In DNA, the CDR3 is TGTGCCAGCAGTATATCGGGGGGCTCTGGAAACACCATATATTTT. This codes for CASSISGGSGNTIYF. The genes are TRBV11-1 and TRBJ1-3; possible D gene TRBD1, 5 bases. CDR1 is SGHAT and CDR2 is FQDESV in the germline V gene (reference sequence). Trimming pared 6 bases from V and 0 bases from J, leaving 12 bases between. CDR3 length: 15 amino acids.

The rearrangement joins TRBV5-8 to TRBJ2-1, with 7 bases aligning to TRBD2. V lost 4 bases to trimming and J lost 9 bases; unmatched junction nucleotides: 13. Germline values: CDR1 SGHTS, CDR2 YDEGEE. This CDR3 comprises 15 residues. In DNA form, the CDR3 reads TGTGCCAGCAGCCCCCGTGGGGGGGGTATCAGTGAGCAGTTCTTC. Translated: CASSPRGGGISEQFF.